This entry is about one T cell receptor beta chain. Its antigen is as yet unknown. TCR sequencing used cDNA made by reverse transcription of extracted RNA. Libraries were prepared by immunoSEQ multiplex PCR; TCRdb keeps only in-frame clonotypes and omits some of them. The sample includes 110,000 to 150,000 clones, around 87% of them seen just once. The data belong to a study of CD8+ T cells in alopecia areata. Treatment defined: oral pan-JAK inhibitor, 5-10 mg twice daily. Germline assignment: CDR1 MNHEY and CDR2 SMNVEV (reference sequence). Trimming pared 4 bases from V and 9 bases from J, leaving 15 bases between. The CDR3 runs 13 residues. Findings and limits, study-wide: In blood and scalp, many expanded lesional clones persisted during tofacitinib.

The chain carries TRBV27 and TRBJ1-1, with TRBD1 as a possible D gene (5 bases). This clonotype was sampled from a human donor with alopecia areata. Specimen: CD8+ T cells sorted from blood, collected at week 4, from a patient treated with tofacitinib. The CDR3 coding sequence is TGTGCCAGCAGTTCAGGTGGGGGGGAACAAGCTTTCTTT. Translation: CASSSGGGEQAFF.